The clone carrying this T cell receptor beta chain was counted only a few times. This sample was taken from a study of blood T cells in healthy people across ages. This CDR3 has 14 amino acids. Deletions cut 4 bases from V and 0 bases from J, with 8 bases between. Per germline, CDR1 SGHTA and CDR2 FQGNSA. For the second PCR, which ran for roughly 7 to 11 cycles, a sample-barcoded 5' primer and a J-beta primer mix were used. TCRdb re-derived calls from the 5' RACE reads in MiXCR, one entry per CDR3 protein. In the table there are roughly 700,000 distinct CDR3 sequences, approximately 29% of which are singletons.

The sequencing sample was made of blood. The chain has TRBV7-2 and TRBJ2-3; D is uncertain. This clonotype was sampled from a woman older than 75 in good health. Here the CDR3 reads CASSSRSSTDTQYF. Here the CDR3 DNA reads TGTGCCAGCAGCTCGAGGTCGAGCACAGATACGCAGTATTTT.